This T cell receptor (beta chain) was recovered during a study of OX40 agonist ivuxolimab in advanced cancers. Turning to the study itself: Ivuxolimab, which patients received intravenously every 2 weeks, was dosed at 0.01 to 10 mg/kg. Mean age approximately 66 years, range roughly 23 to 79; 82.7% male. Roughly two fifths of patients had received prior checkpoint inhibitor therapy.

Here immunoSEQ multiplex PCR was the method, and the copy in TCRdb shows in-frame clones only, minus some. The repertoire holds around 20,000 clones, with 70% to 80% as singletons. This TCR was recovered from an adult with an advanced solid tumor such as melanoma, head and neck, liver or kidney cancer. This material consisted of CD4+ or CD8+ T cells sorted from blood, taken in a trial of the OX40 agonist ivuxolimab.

The CDR3 sequence: CASSSPRYPTEQYF. CDR3 DNA: TGTGCCAGCAGTTCCCCCCGATACCCTACTGAGCAGTACTTC. The V gene is TRBV27, the J gene TRBJ2-7; unclear D gene. In germline, CDR1 is MNHEY, CDR2 SMNVEV (reference sequence). V dropped 4 bases and J dropped 7 bases, with 17 bases sitting between them. CDR3 length: 14 amino acids.